This section outlines one T cell receptor beta chain sequence together with its context. TCRdb passed the RT-PCR reads through MiXCR, listing each CDR3 protein once. This table has about 680,000 distinct CDR3 sequences, around 14% appearing once. CDR3 length: 15 amino acids. The ends were cut back, 7 bases at V and 3 bases at J, with 19 bases in the middle. The chain couples TRBV12-3 or TRBV12-4 to TRBJ2-7; TRBD2 is a possible D gene (6 bases). The sample taken for sequencing was memory CD4+ T cells from blood. This sequence was found in a female donor in good health, serving as a healthy control. This chain's CDR3 is CASTTSYPEHYEQYF. CDR3 nucleotides: TGTGCCAGCACCACTAGCTACCCAGAGCACTACGAGCAGTACTTC.